The clone carrying this TCR beta chain was recorded only once. Its antigen remains unknown. PCR employed 60 Vbeta and 13 Jbeta primers. Sequenced by immunoSEQ multiplex PCR; TCRdb stores in-frame clones only, minus some. The sample yields some 200,000 clones, 70% seen once. The sample originates from a study of cytomegalovirus exposure and HLA in healthy donors. Findings and limits, study-wide: In a later analysis, most CMV-associated TCR beta chains appeared HLA-restricted. Researchers reported in a later analysis that a missense DCLRE1C variant was tied to TCR beta V- and J-gene trimming. Cytomegalovirus status, reportedly, was diagnosed with high specificity and sensitivity by the classifier.

The germline V gene encodes CDR1 SEHNR and CDR2 FQNEAQ (reference sequence). The V end was cut by 6 bases, the J end by 4 bases, with 12 bases between. The CDR3 has 14 amino acids. The sequenced sample consisted of PBMCs. The receptor was derived from a man aged 35 to 55 in good health and CMV-seropositive. This chain connects TRBV7-9 to TRBJ1-4; unclear D gene. The CDR3 region has the DNA TGTGCCAGCAGACCTGCCTTAGATAATGAAAAACTGTTTTTT. Translating gives CASRPALDNEKLFF.